This entry lists 5 T cell receptor beta chains sequenced from one sample in a study of early stage breast cancer tumors. Using immunoSEQ multiplex PCR, the repertoire was profiled, and TCRdb retains in-frame clones only, with some absent. The sample yields more than 55,000 clones, roughly 80% seen once. The sample consisted of blood. These receptors originate from a person in their forties with breast cancer.

The genes are TRBV28 and TRBJ1-1, with D hard to call. V was shortened by 3 bases and J by 4 bases, with 9 bases between the two germline ends. The CDR3 is 13 residues long. The germline V gene has CDR1 MDHEN and CDR2 SYDVKM. CDR3 sequence reads: CASSFGRSTEAFF. CDR3 nucleotides: TGTGCCAGCAGTTTTGGTAGGAGCACTGAAGCTTTCTTT. The whole variable domain, filled in from reference TRBV28 and TRBJ1-1, reads DVKVTQSSRYLVKRTGEKVFLECVQDMDHENMFWYRQDPGLGLRLIYFSYDVKMKEKGDIPEGYSVSREKKERFSLILESASTNQTSMYLCASSFGRSTEAFFGQGTRLTVV.

The rearrangement uses TRBV27 and TRBJ2-1, with TRBD2 matching 10 bases. This CDR3 is 14 amino acids long. V was clipped by 5 bases and J by 5 bases; unmatched bases: 3. Germline V gene sequence: CDR1 MNHEY, CDR2 SMNVEV (reference sequence). CDR3 DNA: TGTGCCAGCAGTGGGACTAGCGATCACAATGAGCAGTTCTTC. As protein: CASSGTSDHNEQFF.

This CDR3 reads CASSRIGFGYGYTF. The CDR3, as DNA: TGTGCCAGCAGCCGAATAGGGTTTGGGTATGGCTACACCTTC. The chain recombines TRBV7-9 with TRBJ1-2; D remains unclear. Germline V CDR1 and CDR2: SEHNR, FQNEAQ (reference sequence). V lost 5 bases and J lost 5, with 15 bases in between. This CDR3 region has 14 residues.

V and J are TRBV7-9 and TRBJ1-1; no clear D gene. V lost 1 base to trimming and J lost 4 bases, with 7 bases between them. In germline, CDR1 is SEHNR, CDR2 FQNEAQ (reference sequence). The CDR3 contains 13 residues. CDR3 DNA: TGTGCCAGCAGCTTAGAAACGGGCACTGAAGCTTTCTTT. It specifies CASSLETGTEAFF.

This rearrangement joins TRBV25-1 to TRBJ2-5, with D perhaps TRBD1 or TRBD2 (6 bases each). Trimming shortened V by 0 bases and J by 5 bases, and 13 bases separated the two germline ends. CDR3 length: 15 residues. Germline-derived CDR1 and CDR2 are MGHDK and SYGVNS. The DNA for the CDR3 is TGTGCCAGCAGTGAATATGGGGGGCGCGAGGAGACCCAGTACTTC. Translating gives CASSEYGGREETQYF.